This paragraph reports one T cell receptor (beta chain). These data belong to a study of blood T cells in healthy people across ages. The V end lost 8 bases, the J end lost 0 bases, and 10 bases lay between the germline ends. The CDR3 has 13 residues. Germline-derived CDR1 and CDR2 are MNHEY and SMNVEV (reference sequence). PCR was performed a second time for roughly 6 to 12 cycles using a sample-barcoded 5' primer and a J-beta primer mix. TCRdb analysed the 5' RACE reads with MiXCR anew, one entry per CDR3 protein. The sample shows about 840,000 distinct CDR3 sequences, almost 30% of them seen only once. The sample also formed part of further work on T cells of mothers and their children. This second report adds: The study recruited a few healthy Caucasian mothers and their six children as donors.

This clonotype was sampled from a middle-aged woman in good health. The genes are TRBV27 and TRBJ1-1; D remains ambiguous. The sample was blood. CDR3 protein: CASSGVMNTEAFF. The CDR3 region has the DNA TGTGCCAGCTCCGGGGTTATGAACACTGAAGCTTTCTTT.